Each of the 30 T cell receptor beta chains below was sequenced from the same sample in a study of blood T cells in healthy people across ages. Through a sample-barcoded 5' primer and a J-beta primer mix, a second PCR was run for roughly 7 to 11 cycles. TCRdb fed the 5' RACE reads into MiXCR, producing one record per CDR3 protein. The data contain 760,000 or so distinct CDR3 sequences, roughly 25% of them singletons. This sample also belongs to another study, concerning T cells of mothers and their children.

Sequencing was done on a sample of blood. These receptors originate from a boy aged 5-17 years in good health.

This clonotype was seen a few times. J is TRBJ2-7 and V is TRBV7-9, with 7 bases aligning to TRBD1. Per germline, CDR1 SEHNR and CDR2 FQNEAQ (reference sequence). The J segment lost 3 bases and the V segment lost 3 bases, leaving 20 bases of the junction unmatched. The length of the CDR3 is 19 residues. CDR3 amino acids: CASSFQTLGPGTESYEQYF. DNA of the CDR3: TGTGCCAGCAGCTTCCAGACTTTAGGTCCAGGGACAGAGAGCTACGAGCAGTACTTC.

The V gene is TRBV6-2 or TRBV6-3, the J gene TRBJ1-2; D uncertain. With 0 bases removed from V and 6 bases from J, the gap between germline ends came to 8 bases. The CDR3 is made up of 13 amino acids. Germline CDR1 is MNHEY and CDR2 is SVGEGT. Here the CDR3 reads CASSYSGSDGYTF. The DNA for the CDR3 is TGTGCCAGCAGTTACTCGGGGTCGGATGGCTACACCTTC.

Remarks on this clonotype: The junction does not match germline at one end; this may be a read error. V is TRBV6-5 and J is TRBJ2-1, with D unresolved. This CDR3 has 15 amino acids. Germline V gives CDR1 MNHEY, CDR2 SVGAGI. The CDR3 sequence is CASSDSPFRYNEQFF. The CDR3 DNA reads as TGTGCCAGCAGTGACTCTCCCTTTCGCTACAATGAGCAGTTCTTC.

The rearrangement links TRBV10-3 to TRBJ2-7; 7 positions match TRBD2. Germline V gene sequence: CDR1 ENHRY, CDR2 SYGVKD. V lost 3 bases and J lost 1; bases outside the gene matches: 3. The CDR3 sequence is 14 residues long. CDR3 nucleotide sequence: TGTGCCATCAGTGACCGGGACTATTCCTACGAGCAGTACTTC. Its translation is CAISDRDYSYEQYF.

This clonotype was observed a few times. The chain couples TRBV20-1 to TRBJ1-3; D gene ambiguous. This CDR3 spans 16 amino acids. Per the germline V gene, CDR1 is DFQATT and CDR2 is SNEGSKA (reference sequence). Trimming cost V 0 bases and J 0 bases, with 12 bases left between them. The CDR3 coding sequence is TGCAGTGCTAGAGATCCCAAGACCGACTCTGGAAACACCATATATTTT. Its protein product is CSARDPKTDSGNTIYF.

The V gene is TRBV7-8, the J gene TRBJ2-5; D is unresolved. With 0 bases removed from V and 5 bases from J, the gap between germline ends came to 10 bases. The CDR3 is 14 amino acids. Germline V CDR1 and CDR2: SGHVS, FQNEAQ. The CDR3 DNA reads as TGTGCCAGCAGCTTAGCCGGAATTGGGGAGACCCAGTACTTC. Protein product: CASSLAGIGETQYF.

This sequence joins TRBV12-3 or TRBV12-4 and TRBJ2-6, with a tentative D call TRBD1 (5 bases). Trimming took off 7 bases at V and 3 bases at J, with 13 bases between the two ends. This CDR3 has 15 amino acids. For the CDR3, the DNA is TGTGCCAGCACCAAAGGGGTTCTTGGGGCCAACGTCCTGACTTTC. This codes for CASTKGVLGANVLTF.

The CDR3 region is CASSPLSSGANVLTF. CDR3 DNA: TGTGCCAGCAGCCCATTAAGCTCTGGGGCCAACGTCCTGACTTTC. The chain links TRBV6-5 to TRBJ2-6; D not resolved. Germline CDR1 is MNHEY and CDR2 is SVGAGI. Trimming cost V 6 bases and J 0 bases, with 9 bases left between them. The CDR3 runs 15 residues.

This clonotype occurred a few times. This sequence joins TRBV3-1 and TRBJ2-1, with TRBD2 as a possible D gene (5 bases). The CDR3 length is 12 residues. V was shortened by 0 bases and J by 12 bases, with 9 bases between the two germline ends. Per the germline V gene, CDR1 is LGHDT and CDR2 is YNNKEL (reference sequence). CDR3 coding DNA: TGTGCCAGCAGCCAAGAAAGAGGGCCGCAGTTCTTC. Translating gives CASSQERGPQFF.

The rearrangement joins TRBV2 to TRBJ2-5; possibly TRBD2 for D (6 bases). TRBJ2-1 matches the DNA end more closely, so the J call is doubtful. From germline, CDR1 is SNHLY and CDR2 FYNNEI. This CDR3 spans 11 amino acids. CDR3 sequence (DNA): TGTGCCAGGGCTAGCGTCAATGAGCAGTTCTTC. The encoded protein is CARASVNEQFF.

J is TRBJ1-5 and V is TRBV10-3; no clear D gene. CDR3 length: 12 residues. V dropped 1 base and J dropped 6 bases, with 4 bases sitting between them. CDR1 is ENHRY, CDR2 SYGVKD, per germline. CDR3 amino acids: CAISELAQPQHF. The CDR3 DNA reads TGTGCCATCAGTGAGTTAGCTCAGCCCCAGCATTTT.

The sample holds a few counts of this clonotype. The chain carries TRBV27 and TRBJ2-7; D is possibly TRBD2 (5 bases). CDR3 length equals 13 residues. V was clipped by 3 bases and J by 4 bases, with 10 bases between them. Germline-derived CDR1 and CDR2 are MNHEY and SMNVEV (reference sequence). The CDR3 spells CASSFGRGYEQYF. The DNA of the CDR3 is TGTGCCAGCAGTTTCGGCAGAGGGTACGAGCAGTACTTC.

The rearrangement joins TRBV25-1 to TRBJ1-2, with D hard to call. From germline, CDR1 is MGHDK and CDR2 SYGVNS. The germline V and J ends were trimmed by 5 bases and 4 bases, with 14 bases remaining between them. This CDR3 has 14 residues. In DNA form, the CDR3 reads TGTGCCAGCAGTACCCCAGGCGAGGCCTATGGCTACACCTTC. This encodes CASSTPGEAYGYTF.

The table lists this clonotype with a few counts. This chain connects TRBV24-1 to TRBJ1-2, with a possible D match to TRBD1 (5 bases). Germline assignment: CDR1 KGHDR and CDR2 SFDVKD. The ends were cut back, 5 bases at V and 5 bases at J, with 20 bases in the middle. The CDR3 is 16 residues long. DNA for the CDR3: TGTGCCACCAGTGTCGGGGCCAGAACCATCGAGTATGGCTACACCTTC. It yields the protein CATSVGARTIEYGYTF.

The chain links TRBV6-2 or TRBV6-3 to TRBJ2-1; D not certain. V lost 0 bases and J 0 bases, leaving 9 bases between the germline ends. Germline V CDR1 and CDR2: MNHEY, SVGEGT. This CDR3 has 16 residues. The CDR3 DNA sequence: TGTGCCAGCAGTTACTCCCCTTCCTCCTCCTACAATGAGCAGTTCTTC. It encodes CASSYSPSSSYNEQFF.

V and J are TRBV28 and TRBJ1-2; D is perhaps TRBD1 (5 bases). Germline V gene lookup returns CDR1 MDHEN and CDR2 SYDVKM. Deletions cut 11 bases from V and 5 bases from J, with 18 bases between. This CDR3 spans 13 amino acids. Written as DNA, the CDR3 is TGTGCCGCCACCAGCACAGGAACTTATGGCTACACCTTC. Protein: CAATSTGTYGYTF.

The sample holds a few counts of this clonotype. The chain combines TRBV2 with TRBJ2-2, with TRBD1 as a possible D gene (5 bases). This CDR3 spans 15 amino acids. CDR1 and CDR2 from the germline V gene are SNHLY and FYNNEI. V lost 4 bases to trimming and J lost 0 bases, with 9 bases between them. CDR3 sequence (DNA): TGTGCCAGCAGTGTGGACATCCCGAACACCGGGGAGCTGTTTTTT. Translating it yields CASSVDIPNTGELFF.

The rearrangement joins TRBV10-3 to TRBJ1-2, with D possibly being TRBD1 (5 bases). The CDR3 is made up of 16 amino acids. Germline values: CDR1 ENHRY, CDR2 SYGVKD. Trimming pared 6 bases from V and 8 bases from J, leaving 25 bases between. The CDR3 loop reads CAISSGGRASYGGYTF. In DNA, the CDR3 is TGTGCCATCAGCTCTGGCGGCAGGGCGTCGTACGGAGGCTACACCTTC.

The chain carries TRBV7-3 and TRBJ2-5; D perhaps matches TRBD1 (5 bases). Judging by the DNA end, TRBJ2-7 fits better; the J call may be wrong. This CDR3 region has 14 residues. In germline, CDR1 is SGHTA, CDR2 FQGTGA. The CDR3 is CASSLTPGSYEQYF. CDR3 coding DNA: TGTGCCAGCAGCTTAACCCCAGGGTCCTACGAGCAGTACTTC.

This clonotype has only a few counts. This chain connects TRBV9 to TRBJ2-5; D is uncertain. Trimming removed 4 bases at V and 14 bases at J, with 18 bases between. This CDR3 comprises 12 residues. The germline gives CDR1 SGDLS, CDR2 YYNGEE. The CDR3 here is CASSPPSVFQYF. The CDR3 DNA reads TGTGCCAGCAGCCCTCCCTCCGTCTTCCAATACTTC.

The chain links TRBV7-2 to TRBJ2-5, with D perhaps matching TRBD2 (5 bases). The CDR3 covers 14 residues. CDR1 and CDR2 from the germline V gene are SGHTA and FQGNSA. Deletions cut 3 bases from V and 0 bases from J, with 8 bases between. This CDR3 is CASSFYGNQETQYF. As DNA, the CDR3 is TGTGCCAGCAGCTTCTACGGGAACCAAGAGACCCAGTACTTC.

This clonotype was detected a few times. The junction differs from germline at one of its ends, possibly a read error. The rearrangement links TRBV7-7 to TRBJ2-7; D remains ambiguous. This CDR3 is 15 amino acids long. Germline values: CDR1 SSHAT, CDR2 FNYEAQ (reference sequence). CDR3 protein: CASSSWPLSSYEQYF. The DNA of the CDR3 is TGTGCTAGCAGCTCCTGGCCCTTGAGCTCCTACGAGCAGTACTTC.

This clonotype was observed a few times. The chain carries TRBV20-1 and TRBJ2-2; 9 bases fit TRBD1. In germline, CDR1 is DFQATT, CDR2 SNEGSKA (reference sequence). The CDR3 is made up of 15 amino acids. Trimming took 1 base from V and 7 from J; bases not matched to a gene: 7. The CDR3, as DNA: TGCAGTGCTAGAGTCCCCACAGGGGGCATCGGGGAGCTGTTTTTT. As protein: CSARVPTGGIGELFF.

The J gene is TRBJ2-7, the V gene TRBV6-6; D ambiguous. Germline V CDR1 and CDR2: MNHNY, SVGAGI (reference sequence). CDR3 size: 14 residues. Deletions cut 2 bases from V and 2 bases from J, with 10 bases between. CDR3 residues: CASSYASFPYEQYF. CDR3 coding DNA: TGTGCCAGCAGTTACGCCAGTTTTCCCTACGAGCAGTACTTC.

V gene TRBV14 combines with J gene TRBJ2-1; 9 nucleotides align to TRBD2. This CDR3 is built from 17 residues. Germline V CDR1 and CDR2: SGHDN, FVKESK. Unmatched junction bases numbered 8, after V lost 2 bases and J lost 3 bases. The CDR3 spells CASSQPLGTSIYNEQFF. DNA for the CDR3: TGTGCCAGCAGCCAACCCTTAGGGACTAGCATCTACAATGAGCAGTTCTTC.

This chain uses TRBV15 with TRBJ2-5; no clear D. CDR3 size: 13 residues. V was shortened by 1 base and J by 3 bases, with 6 bases between the two germline ends. Germline loops: CDR1 LNHNV, CDR2 YYDKDF (reference sequence). CDR3 in amino acids: CATSRVPKETQYF. The CDR3 nucleotides read TGTGCCACCAGCAGAGTCCCCAAAGAGACCCAGTACTTC.

This chain uses TRBV20-1 with TRBJ2-5; 11 bases align to TRBD2. The germline CDR1 and CDR2 sequences are DFQATT and SNEGSKA (reference sequence). V gave up 6 bases and J gave up 5 bases; unmatched junction bases: 5. The CDR3 length is 13 residues. The CDR3 DNA follows: TGCAGTGCGAAACTAGCGGGAGTTGAGACCCAGTACTTC. Protein product: CSAKLAGVETQYF.

The rearrangement links TRBV5-6 to TRBJ2-5; 10 bases map to TRBD1. The J call may be in error: the DNA end matches TRBJ2-1 better. The CDR3 contains 14 residues. Germline V gives CDR1 SGHDT, CDR2 YYEEEE. The CDR3 spells CASSLRTGGNEQFF. CDR3 DNA: TGTGCCAGCAGCTTGAGGACAGGGGGCAATGAGCAGTTCTTC.

The chain joins TRBV7-9 to TRBJ1-2; D perhaps matches TRBD1 (5 bases). The CDR3 covers 15 residues. Trimming pared 4 bases from V and 2 bases from J, leaving 14 bases between. The germline gives CDR1 SEHNR, CDR2 FQNEAQ (reference sequence). The CDR3 nucleotides read TGTGCCAGCAGCTCCATGGGGCAGGTCAACTATGGCTACACCTTC. It yields the protein CASSSMGQVNYGYTF.

The chain joins TRBV10-3 to TRBJ1-2; 7 bases are shared with TRBD1. V dropped 7 bases and J dropped 2; count of bases not matched to a gene: 4. The CDR3 has 13 amino acids. CDR1 and CDR2 (germline): ENHRY, SYGVKD. The CDR3 is CAINDRDNYGYTF. CDR3 DNA: TGTGCCATCAACGACAGGGACAACTATGGCTACACCTTC.